Listed below are T cell receptor beta chains from one sample, sequenced in a study of OX40 agonist ivuxolimab in advanced cancers. Some clones are missing from TCRdb's copy, which holds only in-frame ones; the method was immunoSEQ multiplex PCR. Of approximately 87,000 clones listed, 92% were seen once; the top ten hold approximately 3.6%. The sequences come from CD4+ or CD8+ T cells sorted from blood, collected in a trial of the OX40 agonist ivuxolimab. The receptors were gathered from an adult with an advanced solid tumor such as melanoma, head and neck, liver or kidney cancer. Both conserved end residues are part of each CDR3. A D gene is named only where the DNA matches it firmly. Clone sizes are given selectively: once, few, many, or a class where the clone is expanded.

size: .
V: TRBV4-2
D: TRBD2
J: TRBJ2-7
DNA: TGTGCCAGCAGCCAAGTCGGGGGGAACCACGAGCAGTACTTC
CDR3: CASSQVGGNHEQYF

size: .
V: TRBV13
D: .
J: TRBJ2-1
DNA: TGTGCCAGCAGCTTAGTGGGGGCCGGGGGGTATGAGCAGTTCTTC
CDR3: CASSLVGAGGYEQFF

size: .
V: TRBV29-1
D: TRBD1
J: TRBJ2-3
DNA: TGCAGCGTGACAGGGAAAACGCAGTATTTT
CDR3: CSVTGKTQYF

size: .
V: TRBV6-1
D: .
J: TRBJ1-2
DNA: TGTGCCAGCACGGAGGGGTCGTCTGGTGGCTACACCTTC
CDR3: CASTEGSSGGYTF

size: .
V: TRBV6-5
D: TRBD1
J: TRBJ1-1
DNA: TGTGCCAGCAGCGCTACAGGGGCAGGGACTGAAGCTTTCTTT
CDR3: CASSATGAGTEAFF

size: .
V: TRBV11-3
D: .
J: TRBJ1-1
DNA: TGTGCCAGCAGCCTACAATTGGGACATTTGAACACTGAAGCTTTCTTT
CDR3: CASSLQLGHLNTEAFF

size: .
V: TRBV10-1
D: TRBD2
J: TRBJ2-1
DNA: TGCGCCAGCAGTGAGTCGATGATTGCGGGAGACTACAATGAGCAGTTCTTC
CDR3: CASSESMIAGDYNEQFF

size: .
V: TRBV10-1
D: TRBD2
J: TRBJ2-1
DNA: TGCGCCAGCAACCCGGGACTAGAAAAAAATGAGCAGTTCTTC
CDR3: CASNPGLEKNEQFF

size: medium-sized
V: TRBV6-1
D: .
J: TRBJ1-5
DNA: TGTGCCAGCAGCCTAGAGGGGGGCAGCAATCAGCCCCAGCATTTT
CDR3: CASSLEGGSNQPQHF

size: .
V: TRBV27
D: TRBD1
J: TRBJ2-1
DNA: TGTGCCAGCAGTGACACTGACAGGGCTAGAAACAATGAGCAGTTCTTC
CDR3: CASSDTDRARNNEQFF

size: .
V: TRBV10-3
D: TRBD2
J: TRBJ2-7
DNA: TGTGCCATCGCGGGGGAGATAGACGAGCAGTACTTC
CDR3: CAIAGEIDEQYF

size: .
V: TRBV7-9
D: TRBD1
J: TRBJ2-3
DNA: TGTGCCAGCAGCTTTTTCCGGGACAGGGGCACAGATACGCAGTATTTT
CDR3: CASSFFRDRGTDTQYF

size: .
V: TRBV5-1
D: .
J: TRBJ2-1
DNA: TGCGCCAGCAGCTTCCATTATGAGCAGTTCTTC
CDR3: CASSFHYEQFF

size: .
V: TRBV6-1
D: .
J: TRBJ2-7
DNA: TGTGCCAGCAGTGGGGGCGAGCAGTACTTC
CDR3: CASSGGEQYF

size: .
V: TRBV19
D: .
J: TRBJ1-2
DNA: TGTGCCAGTAGTATATTAAGGATAAAGACAGCCTATGGCTACACCTTC
CDR3: CASSILRIKTAYGYTF

size: .
V: TRBV19
D: .
J: TRBJ1-2
DNA: TGTGCCAGTAGTATGCGGGGCGACTATGGCTACACCTTC
CDR3: CASSMRGDYGYTF

size: .
V: TRBV6-5
D: .
J: TRBJ2-2
DNA: TGTGCCAGCAATCATGGGAGCACCGGGGAGCTGTTTTTT
CDR3: CASNHGSTGELFF

size: .
V: TRBV6-6
D: .
J: TRBJ2-3
DNA: TGTGCCAGCAGTGGCCCCACAGATACGCAGTATTTT
CDR3: CASSGPTDTQYF

size: .
V: TRBV29-1
D: .
J: TRBJ2-3
DNA: TGCAGCGTTGAAGATATAGGATCCACAGATACGCAGTATTTT
CDR3: CSVEDIGSTDTQYF

size: .
V: TRBV9
D: .
J: TRBJ2-1
DNA: TGTGCCAGCACCGTAACCGGGTCCTACAATGAGCAGTTCTTC
CDR3: CASTVTGSYNEQFF

size: .
V: TRBV27
D: TRBD1
J: TRBJ1-6
DNA: TGTGCCAGCAAAGCCGGGACAGGATGGTCACCCCTCCACTTT
CDR3: CASKAGTGWSPLHF